One sample yielded the 10 T cell receptor beta chains listed below, sequenced in a study of patients and donors after allogeneic stem cell transplantation. TCRdb re-called the RT-PCR reads through MiXCR, storing one row per CDR3 protein. Of over 400,000 distinct CDR3 sequences in the sample, roughly 16% are singletons; the top ten hold 6% to 8%. Material: blood, either unsorted or a sorted T cell fraction (not recorded which). The receptors shown here come from a human donor who was either an allogeneic HSCT recipient or a stem cell or donor lymphocyte infusion donor (not recorded which). It is not recorded whose cells these are; they may come from a transplant donor.

The genes are TRBV20-1 and TRBJ2-7, with TRBD2 identical over 13 bases. Losses at the gene ends were 5 bases for V and 4 bases for J; bases not matched to a gene: 5. The CDR3 is 14 amino acids. Germline V lookup: CDR1 DFQATT, CDR2 SNEGSKA (reference sequence). This CDR3 is CSASPGLAGYEQYF. CDR3 sequence (DNA): TGCAGTGCTTCACCGGGACTAGCGGGATACGAGCAGTACTTC.

This clonotype was seen a few times. The rearrangement uses TRBV25-1 and TRBJ1-1; no definite D call. The CDR3 covers 18 residues. V dropped 6 bases and J dropped 1 base, with 24 bases sitting between them. The V gene's germline CDR1 is MGHDK and CDR2 SYGVNS. CDR3 sequence (DNA): TGTGCCAGCAGCCCTGAGGGATTTAAGACGGGTGCGAACACTGAAGCTTTCTTT. Its translation is CASSPEGFKTGANTEAFF.

The chain carries TRBV4-2 and TRBJ2-3; the D gene is possibly TRBD1 (5 bases). The CDR3 has 15 residues. CDR1 and CDR2 (germline): LGHNA, YNFKEQ. Trimming removed 5 bases from V and 2 bases from J, with 14 bases in between. CDR3 amino acids: CASSVNQGVTDTQYF. The CDR3 DNA is TGTGCCAGCAGCGTTAATCAGGGTGTCACAGATACGCAGTATTTT.

This clonotype appeared a few times. V usage is TRBV5-1 and J usage is TRBJ1-1, with TRBD1 matching 8 bases. The germline gives CDR1 SGHRS, CDR2 YFSETQ. The V segment lost 4 bases and the J segment 6 bases; nucleotides outside the gene matches: 11. The CDR3 is made up of 15 amino acids. Written as DNA, the CDR3 is TGCGCCAGCAGCCCGGTGACAGGGGAGTTAGCTGAAGCTTTCTTT. Translation gives CASSPVTGELAEAFF.

The V call is TRBV9, the J call TRBJ1-6, with unresolved D. Per germline, CDR1 SGDLS and CDR2 YYNGEE. The CDR3 contains 12 residues. Trimming removed 3 bases from V and 15 bases from J, with 13 bases in between. CDR3 DNA: TGTGCCAGCAGCGCCCCTCTCGGAGTCCTCCACTTT. This gives the protein CASSAPLGVLHF. Filled out from reference TRBV9 and TRBJ1-6, the complete variable domain reads DSGVTQTPKHLITATGQRVTLRCSPRSGDLSVYWYQQSLDQGLQFLIQYYNGEERAKGNILERFSAQQFPDLHSELNLSSLELGDSALYFCASSAPLGVLHFGNGTRLTVT.

The chain joins TRBV24-1 to TRBJ1-2; D may be TRBD1 (5 bases). Trimming pared 12 bases from V and 7 bases from J, leaving 17 bases between. Germline V gene lookup returns CDR1 KGHDR and CDR2 SFDVKD. The CDR3 is 12 amino acids. CDR3 coding DNA: TGTGCCGCATCCGGGACCACGGGTGGCTACACCTTC. Translating gives CAASGTTGGYTF.

On this clonotype: This may be a read error, as it is one base from a much larger clone. This chain links TRBV12-3 or TRBV12-4 with TRBJ2-3; 7 bases line up with TRBD1. Trimming took 5 bases from V and 2 from J; bases not matched to a gene: 10. The CDR3 length is 16 residues. In DNA, the CDR3 is TGTGCCAGCAGTCTAAACACAGGGGCGTACACAGATACGCAGTATTTT. Translated, it gives CASSLNTGAYTDTQYF.

For the CDR3, the DNA is TGTGCCACCAGCAGCTACAGGGGCACTGAAGCTTTCTTT. The encoded protein is CATSSYRGTEAFF. V gene TRBV15 combines with J gene TRBJ1-1, with 7 bases that match TRBD1. The CDR3 runs to 13 residues. After removal of 3 bases from V and 4 bases from J, the junction contained 2 bases not matched to a gene. From germline, CDR1 is LNHNV and CDR2 YYDKDF (reference sequence).

This clonotype was detected only a few times. The J gene is TRBJ1-1, the V gene TRBV7-9; D gene uncertain. The CDR3 length is 17 residues. CDR1 and CDR2 from the germline V gene are SEHNR and FQNEAQ (reference sequence). V was clipped by 1 base and J by 0 bases, with 15 bases between them. The CDR3 here is CASSLVLNGPMNTEAFF. The CDR3 DNA reads as TGTGCCAGCAGCTTAGTGTTGAACGGACCCATGAACACTGAAGCTTTCTTT.

This chain joins TRBV20-1 and TRBJ2-3; no firm D call. Germline loops: CDR1 DFQATT, CDR2 SNEGSKA (reference sequence). Trimming stripped 0 bases from V and 4 bases from J, with 14 bases between. CDR3 length: 15 residues. In DNA form, the CDR3 reads TGCAGTGCTAGAGATCCCACGGGTTTTGCAGATACGCAGTATTTT. The encoded protein is CSARDPTGFADTQYF.